This T cell receptor (beta chain) came from a study of cytomegalovirus exposure and HLA in healthy donors. This clone was picked up one time. This CDR3 comprises 14 residues. Germline values: CDR1 SGHTA, CDR2 FQGTGA. V gave up 5 bases and J gave up 1 base; unmatched junction bases: 4. PCR used 60 Vbeta primers and 13 Jbeta primers. Generated by immunoSEQ multiplex PCR, the TCRdb table keeps only in-frame clones and is missing some. The sample contains fewer than 150,000 clones, approximately 80% of which appear only once. V usage is TRBV7-3 and J usage is TRBJ1-1; 7 bases align to TRBD1. This clonotype originated in a male donor in good health and CMV-seronegative. The sample was PBMCs. The CDR3 coding sequence is TGTGCCAGCAGCACCGGGACAGCGAACACTGAAGCTTTCTTT. Translated: CASSTGTANTEAFF. Looking up the rest from reference TRBV7-3 and TRBJ1-1 gives the full variable domain: GAGVSQTPSNKVTEKGKYVELRCDPISGHTALYWYRQSLGQGPEFLIYFQGTGAADDSGLPNDRFFAVRPEGSVSTLKIQRTERGDSAVYLCASSTGTANTEAFFGQGTRLTVV.